This T cell receptor (beta chain) was captured by sequencing in a study of shared clonotypes between healthy human individuals (dated by TCRdb to about 2020). For context, the study as a whole: The cohort included a few men and a couple of women between 18 and 49 years of age. For each donor, three plates each were used for CD4 naive and CD4 memory, two plates were used for CD8 naive, and one plate was used for CD8 memory. To estimate repertoire size and how much clonotypes are shared between individuals, the study performed deep sequencing of blood TCR repertoires from a handful of healthy adults. To increase sequencing depth and limit assay-specific biases, different laboratories used diverse techniques to prepare libraries and sequence TCR repertoires. Per donor, leukapheresis produced somewhere between about 0.94 and 9 billion PBMCs.

Using the deep immunoSEQ assay, TCR CDR3 regions were amplified from genomic DNA by multiplex PCR. Genomic DNA extracted from each cell subset was distributed evenly over all wells of several immunoSEQ 96-well plates, and each plate served as one replicate. For sorted subsets, approximately 200 ng of genomic DNA, equivalent to some 33,000 T cell genomes, went into each replicate PCR. Purified libraries were quantified with a Qubit 3.0 fluorometer, sized on a Bioanalyzer 2100, and re-quantified with the KAPA Library Quantification kit. Every immunoSEQ 96-well plate was sequenced on a dedicated single-read 150-cycle Illumina NextSeq 550 flow cell. Under the source paper's analysis protocol: Because only junctional sequences without quality scores were contained in the immunoSEQ output, filtering matching that applied to full-length reads could not be performed. Sequences were annotated with PyIR, a Python wrapper for IgBLAST v1.9, and V/J genes and CDR3 were assigned using IMGT germline references. Reads were filtered out if the reads had weak V/J assignments (E-value above 1e-6), no CDR3, stop codons, out-of-frame junctions, or ambiguous translated residues. V3J clonotypes were defined as sequences sharing an identical inferred V gene, J gene, and CDR3 amino acid sequence. The percentage overlap between two repertoires was calculated by dividing the number of shared unique clonotypes by the size of the smaller repertoire. RTK rarefaction, the Chao1 estimator, and Recon v2.1 estimates of unobserved clonotypes were used to assess repertoire richness. Generation probabilities for all TCRbeta clonotypes obtained by the gDNA method from a handful of donors were computed using OLGA. As stored in TCRdb, this immuneACCESS dataset retains in-frame rearrangements with V and J assigned. A fraction of the clones does not appear; measured against another copy, unresolved V genes explain less than half of the discrepancy, and the remainder lacks a known reason. V, J and clone size derive from that table, while D and trimming were established from the DNA sequence. Recorded for this sample are hundreds of thousands of clones; around 72% of them occurred a single time. Over 1.5% of the sample is taken by the ten largest.

The donors were healthy, HIV-negative adults who had no recently reported acute infections or vaccinations. Every donor was a Caucasian adult residing in Nashville, Tennessee, USA. CD4+ T cells were enriched by magnetic negative selection, after which naive cells were positively selected on CD45RA and the negative fraction was taken as the memory subset. Blood was collected by leukapheresis, and PBMCs were isolated by Ficoll-Histopaque density gradient centrifugation and then cryopreserved in liquid nitrogen vapor phase. Analytical flow cytometry was used to check the purity and quantity of each magnetically sorted T cell population. Genomic DNA was isolated from each sorted fraction and quantified by UV absorbance on a Nanodrop 2000c. Germline trimming: 3 bases from V, 6 bases from J; junction bases outside gene matches: 8. CDR3 length: 15 amino acids, cysteine to phenylalanine. Here the CDR3 DNA is all that survives: 45 bases in frame from base 1. CDR1 LNHDA and CDR2 SQIVND are derived from the germline V gene (reference sequence).

What the authors observed across the whole study: Pairwise subsampling led to the expectation that sequencing depth would affect the degree of clonotype sharing among donors. Rarefaction of sorted-subset datasets indicated incomplete sequencing despite the large sequencing depth. Across a few donors, approximately 5% of naive CD4, 3% to 4% of naive CD8, about 2% of memory CD4, and 0.3% to 0.45% of memory CD8 clonotypes were shared. The genetic and exposure-history diversity represented was limited by the small number of donors. Sampling was limited to blood, and TCR repertoires in tissue likely differ from TCR repertoires in blood. Compared with non-shared clonotypes, clonotypes shared by all four sorted-subset donors had higher generation probabilities. Larger estimated clonotype richness was generally found for naive subsets than for memory subsets.

Worth noting for this clone: This clone's antigen is unknown. No clone much larger than this one lies a single base away; base qualities are absent.

The source of this sequence is a woman in her thirties in good health. The specimen sequenced was memory CD4+ T cells sorted from blood. The sample's cell subset or site label, in plain terms: CD45RA-negative fraction. This receptor chain uses TRBV19 and TRBJ2-1, and 7 bases in between align with TRBD2. The encoded CDR3 is CASSIQSGTGNEQFF. The DNA sequence is TGTGCCAGTAGTATCCAGAGCGGGACGGGCAATGAGCAGTTCTTC.